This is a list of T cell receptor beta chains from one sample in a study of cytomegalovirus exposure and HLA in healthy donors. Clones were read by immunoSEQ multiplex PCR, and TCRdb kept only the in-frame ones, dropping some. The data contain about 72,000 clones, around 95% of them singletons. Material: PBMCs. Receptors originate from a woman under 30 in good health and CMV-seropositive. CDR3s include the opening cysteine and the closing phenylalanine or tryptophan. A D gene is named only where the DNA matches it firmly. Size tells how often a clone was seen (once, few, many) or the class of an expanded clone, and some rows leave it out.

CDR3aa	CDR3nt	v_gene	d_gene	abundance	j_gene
CASRGGLAGGDLTYNEQFF	TGTGCCAGTCGGGGAGGACTAGCGGGGGGAGATTTAACCTACAATGAGCAGTTCTTC	TRBV7-9	TRBD2	.	TRBJ2-1
CASSMIQGRNYGYTF	TGCGCCAGCAGCATGATACAGGGGAGAAACTATGGCTACACCTTC	TRBV5-1	TRBD1	.	TRBJ1-2
CASGTGMTYEQYF	TGCGCCAGCGGCACAGGGATGACCTACGAGCAGTACTTC	TRBV5-1	.	.	TRBJ2-7
CSARGQNEQFF	TGCAGTGCTAGAGGGCAGAATGAGCAGTTCTTC	TRBV20-1	.	.	TRBJ2-1
CASSAGQFNQPQHF	TGTGCCAGCAGCGCCGGACAGTTCAATCAGCCCCAGCATTTT	TRBV9	.	.	TRBJ1-5
CASILRGTYEQYF	TGTGCCAGCATCCTCAGGGGGACCTACGAGCAGTACTTC	TRBV5-5	TRBD1	.	TRBJ2-7
CASSPHGTRETQYF	TGCGCCAGCAGCCCGCACGGGACACGAGAGACCCAGTACTTC	TRBV4-1	.	.	TRBJ2-5
CASSPNRGRVSYEQYF	TGTGCCAGCAGCCCAAACAGGGGGCGGGTCTCCTACGAGCAGTACTTC	TRBV5-4	TRBD1	.	TRBJ2-7
CASSEGGINGELFF	TGTGCCAGCAGCGAAGGAGGTATTAACGGGGAGCTGTTTTTT	TRBV9	.	.	TRBJ2-2
CASSLRWQETQYF	TGCGCCAGCAGCTTGCGGTGGCAAGAGACCCAGTACTTC	TRBV5-1	.	.	TRBJ2-5
CAIGTPTYEQYF	TGTGCCATCGGGACACCAACCTACGAGCAGTACTTC	TRBV10-3	.	.	TRBJ2-7
CAWSRLAGGGETQYF	TGTGCCTGGAGTAGACTAGCGGGAGGTGGAGAGACCCAGTACTTC	TRBV30	TRBD2	.	TRBJ2-5
CAAPVTENTGELFF	TGTGCCGCCCCCGTGACAGAAAACACCGGGGAGCTGTTTTTT	TRBV6-7	.	.	TRBJ2-2
CASSVGNRQGSTEAFF	TGTGCCAGCAGCGTAGGTAATAGACAGGGTAGCACTGAAGCTTTCTTT	TRBV9	TRBD1	.	TRBJ1-1
CASSRGTSVEGGELFF	TGTGCCAGCAGTAGGGGGACTAGCGTGGAGGGCGGGGAGCTGTTTTTT	TRBV6-6	TRBD2	.	TRBJ2-2
CASSYSSGADTQYF	TGTGCCAGCAGTTACTCTAGCGGGGCAGATACGCAGTATTTT	TRBV6-5	TRBD2	.	TRBJ2-3
CASSLATSGPLDEQYF	TGTGCCAGCAGCCTTGCCACTAGCGGGCCCCTTGACGAGCAGTACTTC	TRBV13	TRBD2	.	TRBJ2-7
CASSLEGGSNQPQHF	TGCGCCAGCAGCTTGGAAGGGGGAAGCAATCAGCCCCAGCATTTT	TRBV5-1	.	.	TRBJ1-5
CASKGQGASGEQYF	TGCGCCAGCAAGGGACAGGGGGCATCTGGGGAGCAGTACTTC	TRBV10-2	TRBD1	few	TRBJ2-7
CASKAGGPYEQYF	TGTGCCAGCAAGGCAGGAGGACCCTACGAGCAGTACTTC	TRBV2	.	.	TRBJ2-7
CASTGGGEANTEAFF	TGTGCCAGCACTGGTGGGGGGGAAGCGAACACTGAAGCTTTCTTT	TRBV6-1	.	.	TRBJ1-1
CASSYLLVTQETQYF	TGTGCCAGCAGTTACCTGCTAGTCACCCAAGAGACCCAGTACTTC	TRBV6-5	.	.	TRBJ2-5
CASRDQGAYNEQFF	TGTGCCAGTCGCGACCAAGGGGCCTACAATGAGCAGTTCTTC	TRBV19	.	once	TRBJ2-1
CASSPGTGHTGELFF	TGTGCCAGTAGTCCCGGGACAGGGCACACCGGGGAGCTGTTTTTT	TRBV19	TRBD1	.	TRBJ2-2
CASSPPLASYNEQFF	TGTGCCAGCAGCCCACCCCTGGCCTCCTACAATGAGCAGTTCTTC	TRBV7-2	.	.	TRBJ2-1
CASSQGTGLMNTEAFF	TGCGCCAGCAGCCAAGGAACAGGTTTAATGAACACTGAAGCTTTCTTT	TRBV4-1	.	.	TRBJ1-1
CASSLVTARMNTEAFF	TGTGCCAGCAGCTTAGTAACAGCAAGAATGAACACTGAAGCTTTCTTT	TRBV11-2	.	once	TRBJ1-1
CASSPRTGGNYGYTF	TGTGCCAGCAGCCCGCGGACAGGGGGCAACTATGGCTACACCTTC	TRBV9	TRBD1	.	TRBJ1-2
CASSLWGRETQYF	TGTGCCAGCAGCTTATGGGGCCGGGAGACCCAGTACTTC	TRBV5-4	.	once	TRBJ2-5
CASSQAIARSQETQYF	TGTGCCAGCAGCCAAGCCATAGCGAGAAGCCAAGAGACCCAGTACTTC	TRBV4-2	.	.	TRBJ2-5
CASSVVDGGAGGYTF	TGTGCCAGCAGCGTAGTGGACGGCGGGGCGGGTGGCTACACCTTC	TRBV9	.	.	TRBJ1-2
CASTGTSHYEQYF	TGTGCCAGCACCGGGACTAGCCACTACGAGCAGTACTTC	TRBV7-9	TRBD2	.	TRBJ2-7